This T cell receptor (beta chain) is drawn from a study of T-cell memory formation after mild COVID-19. Across the whole study: TCR clusters were mostly confined to one donor each.

This clonotype was detected a few times. Its antigen is not identified. V lost 2 bases, J lost 0 bases, and 16 bases lay in between. The CDR3 loop spans 17 amino acids. CDR1 is MGHRA, CDR2 YSYEKL, per germline. 5'RACE with constant-segment primers built TCRalpha and TCRbeta cDNA libraries with UMIs. MiXCR, run by TCRdb on the 5' RACE reads, gives a single entry per CDR3 protein. The sample has 45,000 to 65,000 distinct CDR3 sequences, approximately 9% seen once. Broader study findings: Some clones that responded turned up in pre-infection memory, which suggests that cross-reactive memory joined in. CD8+ contracting clones occupied EMRA, while CD4+ ones occupied mainly CM and EM.

This clonotype was sampled from an adult woman who had mild COVID-19 (a few samples of this study predate the infection). Cell type and time point are not known. The chain carries TRBV4-1 and TRBJ1-1; D possibly corresponds to TRBD1 (5 bases). The sample consisted of PBMCs or a T cell subset sorted from them (not recorded which). The CDR3 reads CASSQLGTTFMNTEAFF. The CDR3 DNA sequence: TGCGCCAGCAGCCAATTGGGGACCACCTTCATGAACACTGAAGCTTTCTTT.